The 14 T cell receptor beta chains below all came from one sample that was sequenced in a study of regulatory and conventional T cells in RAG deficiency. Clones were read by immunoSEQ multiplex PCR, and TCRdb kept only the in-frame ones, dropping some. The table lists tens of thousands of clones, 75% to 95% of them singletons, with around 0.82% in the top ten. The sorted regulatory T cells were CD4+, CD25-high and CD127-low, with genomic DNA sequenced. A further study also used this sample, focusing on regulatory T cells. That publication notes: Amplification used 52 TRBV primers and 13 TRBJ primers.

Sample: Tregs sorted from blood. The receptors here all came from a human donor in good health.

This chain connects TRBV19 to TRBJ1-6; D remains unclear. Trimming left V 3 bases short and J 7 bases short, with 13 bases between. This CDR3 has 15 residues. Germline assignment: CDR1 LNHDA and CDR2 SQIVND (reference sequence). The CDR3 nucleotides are TGTGCCAGTAGTATGAGAAGGGCGGGAAATTCACCCCTCCACTTT. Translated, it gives CASSMRRAGNSPLHF.

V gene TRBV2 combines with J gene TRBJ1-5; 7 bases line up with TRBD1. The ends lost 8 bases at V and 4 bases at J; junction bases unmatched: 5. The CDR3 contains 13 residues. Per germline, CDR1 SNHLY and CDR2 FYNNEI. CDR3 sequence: CASEGQLNQPQHF. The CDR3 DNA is TGTGCCAGCGAGGGACAGTTGAATCAGCCCCAGCATTTT.

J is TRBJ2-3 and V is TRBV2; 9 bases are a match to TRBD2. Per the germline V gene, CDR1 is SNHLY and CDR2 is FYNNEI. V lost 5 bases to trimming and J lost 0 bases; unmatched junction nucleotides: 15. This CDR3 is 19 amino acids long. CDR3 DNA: TGTGCCAGCAGTCGTCCACCGGGGCTAGCGGGGAAAAGCACAGATACGCAGTATTTT. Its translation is CASSRPPGLAGKSTDTQYF.

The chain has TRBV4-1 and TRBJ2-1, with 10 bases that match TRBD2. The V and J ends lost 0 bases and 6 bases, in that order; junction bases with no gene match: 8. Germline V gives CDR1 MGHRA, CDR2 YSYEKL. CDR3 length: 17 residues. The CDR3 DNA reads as TGCGCCAGCAGCCAAGATCGGTCCCTAGCGGGAGTCAATGAGCAGTTCTTC. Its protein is CASSQDRSLAGVNEQFF.

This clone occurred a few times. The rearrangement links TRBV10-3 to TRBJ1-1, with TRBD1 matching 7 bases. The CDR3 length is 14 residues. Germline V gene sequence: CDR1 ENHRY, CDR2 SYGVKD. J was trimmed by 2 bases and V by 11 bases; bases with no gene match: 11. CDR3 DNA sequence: TGTGCCTCCCGAGTTCAGGGGGGAAACACTGAAGCTTTCTTT. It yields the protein CASRVQGGNTEAFF.

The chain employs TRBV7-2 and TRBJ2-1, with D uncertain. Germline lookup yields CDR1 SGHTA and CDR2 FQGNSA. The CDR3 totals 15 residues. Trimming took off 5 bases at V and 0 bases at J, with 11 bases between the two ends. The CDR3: CASSEGPLSYNEQFF. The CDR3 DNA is TGTGCCAGCAGCGAAGGGCCTCTCTCCTACAATGAGCAGTTCTTC.

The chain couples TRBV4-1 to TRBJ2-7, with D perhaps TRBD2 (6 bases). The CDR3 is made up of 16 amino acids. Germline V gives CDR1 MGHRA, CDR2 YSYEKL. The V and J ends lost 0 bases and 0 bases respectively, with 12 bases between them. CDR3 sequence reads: CASSQDIAGTSYEQYF. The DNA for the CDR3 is TGCGCCAGCAGCCAAGATATTGCGGGAACCTCCTACGAGCAGTACTTC.

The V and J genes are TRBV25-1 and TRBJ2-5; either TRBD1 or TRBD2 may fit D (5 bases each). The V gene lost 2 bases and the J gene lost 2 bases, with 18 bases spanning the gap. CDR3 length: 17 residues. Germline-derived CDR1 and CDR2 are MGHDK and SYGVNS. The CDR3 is CASSEPHGASLQETQYF. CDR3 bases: TGTGCCAGCAGTGAACCCCACGGGGCCAGTCTTCAAGAGACCCAGTACTTC.

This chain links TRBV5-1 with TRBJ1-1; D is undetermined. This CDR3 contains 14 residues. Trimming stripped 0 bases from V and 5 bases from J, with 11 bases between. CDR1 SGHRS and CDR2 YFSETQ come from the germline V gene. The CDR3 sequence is CASSLATGKTEAFF. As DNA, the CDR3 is TGCGCCAGCAGCTTGGCCACTGGGAAAACTGAAGCTTTCTTT. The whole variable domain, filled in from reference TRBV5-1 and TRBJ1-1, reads KAGVTQTPRYLIKTRGQQVTLSCSPISGHRSVSWYQQTPGQGLQFLFEYFSETQRNKGNFPGRFSGRQFSNSRSEMNVSTLELGDSALYLCASSLATGKTEAFFGQGTRLTVV.

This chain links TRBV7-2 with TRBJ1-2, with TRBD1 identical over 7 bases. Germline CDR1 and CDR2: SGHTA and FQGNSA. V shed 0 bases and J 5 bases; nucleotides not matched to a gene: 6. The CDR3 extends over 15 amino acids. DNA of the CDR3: TGTGCCAGCAGCTTAGCATGGGACAGCTATTATGGCTACACCTTC. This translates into CASSLAWDSYYGYTF.

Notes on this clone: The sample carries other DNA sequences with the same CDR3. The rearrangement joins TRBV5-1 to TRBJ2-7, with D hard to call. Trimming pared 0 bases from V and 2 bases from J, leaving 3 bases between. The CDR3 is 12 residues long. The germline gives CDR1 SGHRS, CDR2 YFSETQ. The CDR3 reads CASSLDTYEQYF. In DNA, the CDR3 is TGCGCCAGCAGCTTGGATACCTACGAGCAGTACTTC.

This chain's CDR3 is CASSGRRLETQYF. The CDR3, as DNA: TGTGCCAGCAGCGGGAGGCGCTTGGAGACCCAGTACTTC. The V call is TRBV5-4, the J call TRBJ2-5; TRBD2 is a possible D gene (6 bases). Germline CDR1 reads SGHNT; CDR2 reads YYREEE (reference sequence). V lost 4 bases and J lost 5, with 12 bases in between. This CDR3 is 13 amino acids long.

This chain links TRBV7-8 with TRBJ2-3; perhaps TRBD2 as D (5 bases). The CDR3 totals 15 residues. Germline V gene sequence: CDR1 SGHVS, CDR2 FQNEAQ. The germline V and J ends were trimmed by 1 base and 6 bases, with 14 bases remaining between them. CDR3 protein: CASSLGIPAVDTQYF. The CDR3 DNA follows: TGTGCCAGCAGCTTAGGGATCCCAGCGGTTGATACGCAGTATTTT.

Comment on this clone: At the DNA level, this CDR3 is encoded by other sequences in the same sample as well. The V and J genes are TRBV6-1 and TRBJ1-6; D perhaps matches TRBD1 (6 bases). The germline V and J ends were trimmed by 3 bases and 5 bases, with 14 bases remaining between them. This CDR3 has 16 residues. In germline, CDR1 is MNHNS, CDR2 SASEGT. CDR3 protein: CASSDQDRRNNSPLHF. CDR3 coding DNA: TGTGCCAGCAGTGACCAAGACAGGCGGAATAATTCACCCCTCCACTTT.